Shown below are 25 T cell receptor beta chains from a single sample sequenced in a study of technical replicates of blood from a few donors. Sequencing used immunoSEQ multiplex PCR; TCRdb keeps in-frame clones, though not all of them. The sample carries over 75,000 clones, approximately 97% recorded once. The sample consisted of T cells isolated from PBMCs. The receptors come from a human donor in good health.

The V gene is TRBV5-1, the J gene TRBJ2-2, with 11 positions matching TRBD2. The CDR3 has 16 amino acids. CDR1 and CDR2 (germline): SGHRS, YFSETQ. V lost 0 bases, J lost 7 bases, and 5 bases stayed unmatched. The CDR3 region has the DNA TGCGCCAGCAGCTTGGCCACTAGCGGGAGAAGCGGGGAGCTGTTTTTT. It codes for CASSLATSGRSGELFF.

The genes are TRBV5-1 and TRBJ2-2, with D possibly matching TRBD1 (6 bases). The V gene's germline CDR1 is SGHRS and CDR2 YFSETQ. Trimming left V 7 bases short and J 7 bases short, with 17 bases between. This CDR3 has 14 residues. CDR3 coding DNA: TGCGCCAGCTCTAACAGGGATGTTAGCGGGGAGCTGTTTTTT. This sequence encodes CASSNRDVSGELFF.

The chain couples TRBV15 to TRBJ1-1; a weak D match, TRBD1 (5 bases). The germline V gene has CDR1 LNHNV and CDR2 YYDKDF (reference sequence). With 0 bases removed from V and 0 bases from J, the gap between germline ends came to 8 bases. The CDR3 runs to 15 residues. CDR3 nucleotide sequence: TGTGCCACCAGCAGAGACAGGGCTATGAACACTGAAGCTTTCTTT. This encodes CATSRDRAMNTEAFF.

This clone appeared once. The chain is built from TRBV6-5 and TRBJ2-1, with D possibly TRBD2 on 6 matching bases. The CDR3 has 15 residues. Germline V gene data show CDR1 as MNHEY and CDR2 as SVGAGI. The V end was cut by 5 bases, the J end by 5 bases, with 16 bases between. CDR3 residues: CASSPSVAENNEQFF. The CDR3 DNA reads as TGTGCCAGCAGTCCCAGCGTAGCGGAGAACAATGAGCAGTTCTTC.

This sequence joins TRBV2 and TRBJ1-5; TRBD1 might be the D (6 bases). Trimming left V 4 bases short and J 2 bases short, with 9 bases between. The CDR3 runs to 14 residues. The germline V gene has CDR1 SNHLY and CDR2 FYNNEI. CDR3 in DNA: TGTGCCAGCAGTGCTGGGGGCGGCAATCAGCCCCAGCATTTT. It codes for CASSAGGGNQPQHF.

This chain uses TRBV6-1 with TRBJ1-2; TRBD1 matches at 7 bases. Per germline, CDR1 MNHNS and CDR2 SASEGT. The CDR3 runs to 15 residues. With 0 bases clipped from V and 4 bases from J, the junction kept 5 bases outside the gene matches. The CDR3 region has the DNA TGTGCCAGCAGTGAAGCCTGGGACAGCCGCTATGGCTACACCTTC. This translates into CASSEAWDSRYGYTF.

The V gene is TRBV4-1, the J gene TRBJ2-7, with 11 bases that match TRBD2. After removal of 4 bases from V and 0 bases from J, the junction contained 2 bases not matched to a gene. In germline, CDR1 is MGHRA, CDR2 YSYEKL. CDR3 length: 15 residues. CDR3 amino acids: CASSPSGGSSYEQYF. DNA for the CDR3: TGCGCCAGCAGCCCTAGCGGGGGGAGCTCCTACGAGCAGTACTTC.

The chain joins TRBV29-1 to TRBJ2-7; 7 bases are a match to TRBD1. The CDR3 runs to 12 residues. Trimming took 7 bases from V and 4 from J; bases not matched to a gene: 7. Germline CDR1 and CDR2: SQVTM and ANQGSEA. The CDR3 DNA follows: TGCAGCGCTACCCCAGGGGGATACGAGCAGTACTTC. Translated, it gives CSATPGGYEQYF.

CDR3 protein: CASSRNPGYEQYF. The CDR3 DNA follows: TGTGCCAGCAGTCGAAATCCAGGCTACGAGCAGTACTTC. The chain is built from TRBV7-2 and TRBJ2-7; D unclear. V lost 6 bases and J 3 bases, leaving 12 bases between the germline ends. The germline V gene has CDR1 SGHTA and CDR2 FQGNSA. The CDR3 totals 13 residues.

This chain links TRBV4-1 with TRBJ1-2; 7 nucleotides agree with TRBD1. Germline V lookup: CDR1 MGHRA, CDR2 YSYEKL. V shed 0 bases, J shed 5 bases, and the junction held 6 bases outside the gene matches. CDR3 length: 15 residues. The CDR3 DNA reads TGCGCCAGCAGCCAAGATAAGGGGGCACTTTATGGCTACACCTTC. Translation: CASSQDKGALYGYTF.

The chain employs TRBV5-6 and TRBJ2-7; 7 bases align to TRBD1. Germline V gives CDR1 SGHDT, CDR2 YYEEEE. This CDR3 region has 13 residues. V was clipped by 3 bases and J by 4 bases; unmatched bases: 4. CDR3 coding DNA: TGTGCCAGCAGCTGGGGACAGAATTACGAGCAGTACTTC. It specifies CASSWGQNYEQYF.

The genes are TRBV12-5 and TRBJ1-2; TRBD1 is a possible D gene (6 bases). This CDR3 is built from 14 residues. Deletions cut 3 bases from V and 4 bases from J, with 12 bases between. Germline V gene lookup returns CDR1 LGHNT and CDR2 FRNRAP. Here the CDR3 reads CASGFPGQGYGYTF. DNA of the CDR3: TGTGCTAGTGGTTTTCCGGGACAAGGCTATGGCTACACCTTC.

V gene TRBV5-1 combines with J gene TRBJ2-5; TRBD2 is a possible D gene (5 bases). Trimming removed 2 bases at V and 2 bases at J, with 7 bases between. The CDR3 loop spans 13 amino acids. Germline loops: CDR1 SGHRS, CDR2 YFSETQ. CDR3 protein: CASSLAVQETQYF. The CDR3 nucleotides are TGCGCCAGCAGCTTAGCGGTACAAGAGACCCAGTACTTC.

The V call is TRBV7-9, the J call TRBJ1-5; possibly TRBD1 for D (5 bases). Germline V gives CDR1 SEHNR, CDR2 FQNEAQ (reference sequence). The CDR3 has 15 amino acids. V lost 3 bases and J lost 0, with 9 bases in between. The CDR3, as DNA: TGTGCCAGCAGCTTGGACAAAAATAGCAATCAGCCCCAGCATTTT. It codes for CASSLDKNSNQPQHF.

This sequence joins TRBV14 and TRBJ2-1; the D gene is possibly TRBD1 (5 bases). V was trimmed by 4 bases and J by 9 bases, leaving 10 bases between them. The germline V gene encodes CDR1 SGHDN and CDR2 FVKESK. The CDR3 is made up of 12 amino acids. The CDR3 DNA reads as TGTGCCAGCAGCCCCAACAGGATTGAGCAGTTCTTC. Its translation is CASSPNRIEQFF.

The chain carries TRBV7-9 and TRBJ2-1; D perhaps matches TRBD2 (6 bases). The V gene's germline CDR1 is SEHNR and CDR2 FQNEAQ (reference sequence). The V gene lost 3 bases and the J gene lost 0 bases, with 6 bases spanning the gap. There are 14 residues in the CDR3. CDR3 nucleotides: TGTGCCAGCAGCTTTAGCGGCTCCTACAATGAGCAGTTCTTC. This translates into CASSFSGSYNEQFF.

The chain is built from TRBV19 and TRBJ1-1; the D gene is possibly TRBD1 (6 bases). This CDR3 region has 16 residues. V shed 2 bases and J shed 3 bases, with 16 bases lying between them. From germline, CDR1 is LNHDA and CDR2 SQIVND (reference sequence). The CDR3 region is CASSIRMAGADTEAFF. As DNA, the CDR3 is TGTGCCAGTAGTATACGAATGGCAGGGGCCGACACTGAAGCTTTCTTT. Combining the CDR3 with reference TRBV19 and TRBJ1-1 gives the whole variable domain DGGITQSPKYLFRKEGQNVTLSCEQNLNHDAMYWYRQDPGQGLRLIYYSQIVNDFQKGDIAEGYSVSREKKESFPLTVTSAQKNPTAFYLCASSIRMAGADTEAFFGQGTRLTVV.

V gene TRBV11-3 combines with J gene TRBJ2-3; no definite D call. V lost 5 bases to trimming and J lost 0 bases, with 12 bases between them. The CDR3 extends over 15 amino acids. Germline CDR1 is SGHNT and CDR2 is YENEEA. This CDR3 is CASSQISTSTDTQYF. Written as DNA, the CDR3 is TGTGCCAGCAGCCAAATATCCACAAGCACAGATACGCAGTATTTT.

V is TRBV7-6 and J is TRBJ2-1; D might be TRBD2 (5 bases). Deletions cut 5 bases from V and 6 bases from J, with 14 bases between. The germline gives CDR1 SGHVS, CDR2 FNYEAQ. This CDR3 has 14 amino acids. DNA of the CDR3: TGTGCCAGCAGCCCTCCGGGTCTAGCCAATGAGCAGTTCTTC. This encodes CASSPPGLANEQFF.

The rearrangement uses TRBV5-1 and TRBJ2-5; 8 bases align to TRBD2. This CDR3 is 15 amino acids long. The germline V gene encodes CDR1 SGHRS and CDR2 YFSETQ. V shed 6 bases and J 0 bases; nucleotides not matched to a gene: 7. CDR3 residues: CASTTSGGDQETQYF. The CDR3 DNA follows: TGCGCCAGCACCACCTCGGGGGGGGACCAAGAGACCCAGTACTTC.

The CDR3 bases are TGCGCCAGCAGCGTAGGACAGTTATTCGGTTCCTACGAGCAGTACTTC. Protein product: CASSVGQLFGSYEQYF. The V gene is TRBV5-1, the J gene TRBJ2-7; tentative D call: TRBD1 (6 bases). The CDR3 runs 16 residues. CDR1 and CDR2 (germline): SGHRS, YFSETQ. The V and J ends lost 4 bases and 1 base respectively, with 18 bases between them.

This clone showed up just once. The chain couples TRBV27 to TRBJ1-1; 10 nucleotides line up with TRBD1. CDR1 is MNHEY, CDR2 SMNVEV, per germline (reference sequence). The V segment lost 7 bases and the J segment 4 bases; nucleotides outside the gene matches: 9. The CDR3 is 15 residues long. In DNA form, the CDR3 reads TGTGCCAGCATTAGGGTGGGGACAGGGGCCACTGAAGCTTTCTTT. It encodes CASIRVGTGATEAFF.

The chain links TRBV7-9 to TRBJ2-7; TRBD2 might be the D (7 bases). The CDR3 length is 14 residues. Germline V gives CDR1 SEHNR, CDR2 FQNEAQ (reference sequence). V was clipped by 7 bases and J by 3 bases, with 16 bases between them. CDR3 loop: CASTTGGAYYEQYF. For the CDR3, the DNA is TGTGCCAGCACGACGGGGGGCGCATACTACGAGCAGTACTTC.

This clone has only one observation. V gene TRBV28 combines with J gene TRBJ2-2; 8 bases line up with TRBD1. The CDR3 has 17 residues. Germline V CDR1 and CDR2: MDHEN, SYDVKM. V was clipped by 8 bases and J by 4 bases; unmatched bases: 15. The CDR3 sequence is CASGGTGESVITGELFF. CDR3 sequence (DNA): TGTGCCAGCGGCGGGACAGGAGAATCAGTCATCACCGGGGAGCTGTTTTTT.

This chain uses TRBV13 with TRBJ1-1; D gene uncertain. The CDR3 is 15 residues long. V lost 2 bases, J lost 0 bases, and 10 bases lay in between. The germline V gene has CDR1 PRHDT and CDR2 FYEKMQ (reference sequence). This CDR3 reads CASSLSATVNTEAFF. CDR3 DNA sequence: TGTGCCAGCAGCTTAAGTGCTACAGTGAACACTGAAGCTTTCTTT.